These 19 T cell receptor beta chains share one sample of origin, sequenced in a study of regulatory T cells in long-lasting Graves disease. Arm-PCR with iRepertoire HTBI primers amplified the CDR3 regions for these TCR beta libraries. A single record per CDR3 protein comes from TCRdb applying MiXCR to the multiplex PCR reads. The table lists 350,000 to 450,000 distinct CDR3 sequences, roughly 10% of them singletons, with approximately 17% in the top ten. Time point defined: newly diagnosed GD, antithyroid drugs for less than 3 months. PBMC-derived RNA was used for the TCR library. The data also belong to a second study, concerning T cells in Graves' hyperthyroidism and ophthalmopathy.

The source material was peripheral blood mononuclear cells (PBMCs), sampled at new diagnosis, from a patient treated with antithyroid drugs. The receptors derive from a woman aged 18-29 years with Graves disease.

A remark on this clonotype: A far larger clone is one base from this, pointing to a likely read error. The chain uses TRBV2 and TRBJ2-3, with a tentative D call TRBD2 (6 bases). The J call may be faulty, since TRBJ2-1 better matches the DNA end. The CDR3 is made up of 14 amino acids. Germline CDR1 is SNHLY and CDR2 is FYNNEI. CDR3 nucleotides: TGTGCCAGCAGGGGGACTGGCTCCTACAATAAGCAGTTCTTC. Translating it yields CASRGTGSYNKQFF.

This clonotype was detected many times. This sequence joins TRBV7-2 and TRBJ2-5; D is perhaps TRBD2 (7 bases). The CDR3 runs 16 residues. The V and J ends lost 5 bases and 3 bases respectively, with 19 bases between them. CDR1 and CDR2 (germline): SGHTA, FQGNSA. This CDR3 reads CASSTWGGRSKETQYF. The CDR3 bases are TGTGCCAGCAGCACCTGGGGGGGCCGGAGCAAAGAGACCCAGTACTTC.

This clonotype was counted many times. The chain is built from TRBV7-2 and TRBJ1-6; D perhaps matches TRBD1 (5 bases). Germline CDR1 SGHTA, CDR2 FQGNSA. The V end was cut by 4 bases, the J end by 13 bases, with 20 bases between. The CDR3 has 15 residues. The CDR3 sequence: CASSSYVGGWRPLHF. CDR3 nucleotide sequence: TGTGCCAGCAGCTCCTATGTGGGGGGGTGGCGGCCCCTCCACTTT.

This clonotype was seen ten or more times. V is TRBV9 and J is TRBJ2-7; D gene ambiguous. Between the trimmed V and J ends, which lost 2 bases and 6 bases, there was a span of 15 bases. Germline CDR1 SGDLS, CDR2 YYNGEE. The CDR3 covers 14 residues. CDR3 in amino acids: CASSVSMASSEQYF. CDR3 coding DNA: TGTGCCAGCAGCGTCTCAATGGCTAGTTCCGAGCAGTACTTC.

This clonotype showed up many times. The rearrangement links TRBV14 to TRBJ2-7; D remains unclear. The V end lost 0 bases, the J end lost 5 bases, and 8 bases lay between the germline ends. The CDR3 extends over 13 amino acids. Germline V gene sequence: CDR1 SGHDN, CDR2 FVKESK. The CDR3 DNA follows: TGTGCCAGCAGCCAAGATGTTTGGGACGAGCAGTACTTC. Residues: CASSQDVWDEQYF. The full variable domain, in which reference TRBV14 and TRBJ2-7 provide the parts outside the CDR3, is EAGVTQFPSHSVIEKGQTVTLRCDPISGHDNLYWYRRVMGKEIKFLLHFVKESKQDESGMPNNRFLAERTGGTYSTLKVQPAELEDSGVYFCASSQDVWDEQYFGPGTRLTVT.

The sample holds many counts of this clonotype. The chain has TRBV6-2 or TRBV6-3 and TRBJ1-1; TRBD1 is a possible D gene (6 bases). Germline V gives CDR1 MNHEY, CDR2 SVGEGT. The CDR3 is made up of 20 amino acids. With 2 bases removed from V and 2 bases from J, the gap between germline ends came to 27 bases. CDR3 sequence reads: CASSYGVQGTGWGFNTEAFF. The CDR3 DNA sequence: TGTGCCAGCAGTTACGGGGTACAGGGAACCGGTTGGGGTTTTAACACTGAAGCTTTCTTT.

This clonotype came up many times. The V call is TRBV7-9, the J call TRBJ2-1; TRBD2 matches 10 bases. Germline CDR1 SEHNR, CDR2 FQNEAQ (reference sequence). Unmatched junction bases numbered 10, after V lost 1 base and J lost 7 bases. The CDR3 runs 17 residues. CDR3 DNA sequence: TGTGCCAGCAGCTTAGTGGGTCTAGCGGGAGAGGTTAATGAGCAGTTCTTC. Protein: CASSLVGLAGEVNEQFF.

Ten or more counts support this clonotype. The gene calls are TRBV7-2 and TRBJ1-2; D perhaps matches TRBD1 (6 bases). Germline V gene lookup returns CDR1 SGHTA and CDR2 FQGNSA. The CDR3 runs to 16 residues. Trimming left V 4 bases short and J 0 bases short, with 15 bases between. The CDR3 spells CASSSNTGTTNYGYTF. The DNA of the CDR3 is TGTGCCAGCAGCTCAAATACCGGGACAACTAACTATGGCTACACCTTC.

This clonotype has at least ten counts. The chain links TRBV28 to TRBJ2-5, with unresolved D. The length of the CDR3 is 16 residues. Per germline, CDR1 MDHEN and CDR2 SYDVKM. V was trimmed by 5 bases and J by 2 bases, leaving 18 bases between them. CDR3 sequence reads: CASSPLPPIGQETQYF. CDR3 DNA: TGTGCCAGCAGTCCTCTCCCCCCGATAGGGCAAGAGACCCAGTACTTC.

This clonotype has ten or more counts. J is TRBJ2-3 and V is TRBV4-1; TRBD2 might be the D (6 bases). Germline assignment: CDR1 MGHRA and CDR2 YSYEKL. This CDR3 region has 18 residues. Trimming shortened V by 2 bases and J by 4 bases, and 22 bases separated the two germline ends. CDR3 sequence reads: CASSQLGRMSLRADTQYF. Written as DNA, the CDR3 is TGCGCCAGCAGCCAACTTGGGAGGATGTCTCTCCGGGCAGATACGCAGTATTTT.

This clonotype came up many times. The chain employs TRBV15 and TRBJ2-1; D is unresolved. This CDR3 region has 12 residues. Per the germline V gene, CDR1 is LNHNV and CDR2 is YYDKDF (reference sequence). V gave up 1 base and J gave up 6 bases, with 4 bases separating them. The DNA for the CDR3 is TGTGCCACCAGCAGAGTTAGCAATGAGCAGTTCTTC. It translates to CATSRVSNEQFF.

This chain links TRBV13 with TRBJ2-3; no clear D gene. The CDR3 is 16 amino acids. CDR1 and CDR2 (germline): PRHDT, FYEKMQ (reference sequence). Between the trimmed V and J ends, which lost 4 bases and 2 bases, there was a span of 16 bases. The CDR3, as DNA: TGTGCCAGCAGCTCCGATAGGCTAGATAACACAGATACGCAGTATTTT. Its protein is CASSSDRLDNTDTQYF.

This clonotype has a count of ten or more. This chain links TRBV5-6 with TRBJ2-1; a weak D match, TRBD2 (7 bases). V dropped 0 bases and J dropped 3 bases, with 13 bases sitting between them. Germline V gene data show CDR1 as SGHDT and CDR2 as YYEEEE. This CDR3 has 16 residues. In DNA form, the CDR3 reads TGTGCCAGCAGCTTGGGGGGAGGGGGGAACTACAATGAGCAGTTCTTC. Protein sequence: CASSLGGGGNYNEQFF.

Many counts were recorded for this clonotype. The chain couples TRBV7-2 to TRBJ2-3; D not resolved. CDR3 size: 11 residues. Trimming removed 3 bases at V and 9 bases at J, with 7 bases between. Per the germline V gene, CDR1 is SGHTA and CDR2 is FQGNSA. CDR3 sequence reads: CASSFQITQYF. The CDR3 coding sequence is TGTGCCAGCAGCTTCCAGATCACGCAGTATTTT.

This clonotype has more than one count but fewer than ten. This chain joins TRBV19 and TRBJ2-1; TRBD2 aligns across 8 bases. The length of the CDR3 is 15 residues. Trimming removed 3 bases from V and 5 bases from J; junction bases left unmatched: 6. In germline, CDR1 is LNHDA, CDR2 SQIVND (reference sequence). In DNA form, the CDR3 reads TGTGCCAGTAGTATTCGGGGGGGGCTAAACAATGAGCAGTTCTTC. As protein: CASSIRGGLNNEQFF.

This clonotype was observed at least ten times. The chain has TRBV6-2 or TRBV6-3 and TRBJ2-2, with 8 bases aligning to TRBD2. The CDR3 runs to 15 residues. Germline V lookup: CDR1 MNHEY, CDR2 SVGEGT. V lost 4 bases to trimming and J lost 3 bases; unmatched junction nucleotides: 4. In DNA form, the CDR3 reads TGTGCCAGCAGTTTTTCGCGGGAGGACACCGGGGAGCTGTTTTTT. It codes for CASSFSREDTGELFF.

In regard to this clonotype: This likely comes from a read error, as the CDR3 has no conserved phenylalanine or tryptophan at its end. J is TRBJ1-1 and V is TRBV14; unclear D gene. This CDR3 comprises 13 residues. Deletions cut 6 bases from V and 2 bases from J, with 10 bases between. Germline V lookup: CDR1 SGHDN, CDR2 FVKESK. CDR3 loop: CASRPLLNTEAFL. In DNA form, the CDR3 reads TGTGCCAGCAGACCATTGTTAAACACTGAAGCTTTCCTT.

Many counts were recorded for this clonotype. The rearrangement uses TRBV6-5 and TRBJ1-5; D perhaps matches TRBD1 (6 bases). The CDR3 contains 16 residues. Germline CDR1 reads MNHEY; CDR2 reads SVGAGI. V gave up 2 bases and J gave up 5 bases, with 16 bases separating them. The CDR3 loop reads CASSYGSRQGHQPQHF. As DNA, the CDR3 is TGTGCCAGCAGTTACGGGTCAAGGCAGGGGCATCAGCCCCAGCATTTT.

At least ten counts were recorded for this clonotype. As DNA, the CDR3 is TGTGCCATCAGTGAGATCGTGATAGCGGGAGGGCTGCTAGGCTTTCAAGAGACCCAGTACTTC. Its protein is CAISEIVIAGGLLGFQETQYF. The V call is TRBV10-3, the J call TRBJ2-5; the match to TRBD2 covers 11 bases. V gave up 2 bases and J gave up 2 bases; unmatched junction bases: 19. The germline gives CDR1 ENHRY, CDR2 SYGVKD. The CDR3 runs to 21 residues.